This T cell receptor beta chain was retrieved from a study of shared clonotypes between healthy human individuals. This clone was counted a single time. Other DNA sequences from this sample encode an identical CDR3 as well. Method: immunoSEQ multiplex PCR; TCRdb's copy keeps in-frame clones and lacks some. Of just over 2,000,000 clones listed, approximately 95% are singletons. This CDR3 contains 13 residues. V lost 4 bases and J 6 bases, leaving 11 bases between the germline ends. From germline, CDR1 is SGHRS and CDR2 YFSETQ. The receptor was derived from a man between 18 and 29 years old in good health. The sample consisted of naive CD4+ T cells sorted from blood. Subset meaning: CD45RA+ positively selected. This sequence joins TRBV5-1 and TRBJ2-1; perhaps TRBD2 as D (6 bases). Written as DNA, the CDR3 is TGCGCCAGCAGCCCACTCGGGGGCAATGAGCAGTTCTTC. This codes for CASSPLGGNEQFF. Based on the CDR3 plus reference TRBV5-1 and TRBJ2-1, the full variable domain is KAGVTQTPRYLIKTRGQQVTLSCSPISGHRSVSWYQQTPGQGLQFLFEYFSETQRNKGNFPGRFSGRQFSNSRSEMNVSTLELGDSALYLCASSPLGGNEQFFGPGTRLTVL.